This paragraph reports one T cell receptor (beta chain). This record comes from a study of blood T cell repertoires in COVID-19. Across the whole study: T cells, B-cell-depleted T cells, or PBMCs supplied cDNA or gDNA.

As originally analysed: Amplification from reference gene primers served as the basis for estimated nucleated cell counts. Using immunoSEQ multiplex PCR, the repertoire was profiled, and TCRdb retains in-frame clones only, with some absent. The DNA was the basis for D and trimming; V, J and clone size are from that table. This table has about 180,000 clones, under 85% appearing once. The sequence was collected from a human donor in a cohort sampled during active COVID-19. The material sequenced was peripheral blood.

This CDR3 is CASEAGGITDTQYF. CDR3 DNA: TGTGCCAGCGAGGCGGGGGGGATTACAGATACGCAGTATTTT. The J gene is TRBJ2-3, the V gene TRBV6-5; TRBD2 aligns across 9 bases. CDR3 length equals 14 residues. V lost 8 bases, J lost 3 bases, and 6 bases stayed unmatched. Germline lookup yields CDR1 MNHEY and CDR2 SVGAGI.